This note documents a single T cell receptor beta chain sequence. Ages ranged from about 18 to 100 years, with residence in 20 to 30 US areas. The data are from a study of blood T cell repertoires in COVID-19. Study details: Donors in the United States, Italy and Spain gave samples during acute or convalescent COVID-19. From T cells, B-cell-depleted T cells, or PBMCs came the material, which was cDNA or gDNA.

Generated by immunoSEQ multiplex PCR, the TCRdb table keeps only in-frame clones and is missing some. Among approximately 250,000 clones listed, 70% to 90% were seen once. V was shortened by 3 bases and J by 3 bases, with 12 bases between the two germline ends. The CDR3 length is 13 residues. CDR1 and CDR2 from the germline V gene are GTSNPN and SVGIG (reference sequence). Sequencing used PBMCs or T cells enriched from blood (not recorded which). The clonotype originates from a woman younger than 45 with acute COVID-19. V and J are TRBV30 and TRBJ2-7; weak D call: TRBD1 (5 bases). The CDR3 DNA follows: TGTGCCTGGAGCTGGGGCTTGAGCTACGAGCAGTACTTC. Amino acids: CAWSWGLSYEQYF. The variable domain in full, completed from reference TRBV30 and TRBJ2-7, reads SQTIHQWPATLVQPVGSPLSLECTVEGTSNPNLYWYRQAAGRGLQLLFYSVGIGQISSEVPQNLSASRPQDRQFILSSKKLLLSDSGFYLCAWSWGLSYEQYFGPGTRLTVT.